Each of the 11 T cell receptor beta chains below was sequenced from the same sample in a study of neurological immune-mediated disorders (dated by TCRdb to between 2019 and 2020). The library was produced with 5' RACE. The sequencer was an Illumina HiSeq 2500. TCRdb reworked the public reads: Q25 trimming with fastp, MiXCR clone assembly, productive beta chains retained. Identical CDR3 proteins give one entry, which carries the most common genes and DNA. Recorded for this sample are fewer than 65,000 distinct CDR3 sequences; approximately 4.1% of them occurred a single time. Together, the top ten hold 2.5% to 3.5% of the sample. Sequenced input: PBMCs. These TCRs come from a man aged 50 or older with multiple sclerosis.

This clonotype has more than one count but fewer than ten. A much bigger clone sits one base away, suggesting this may be a read error. This rearrangement joins TRBV28 to TRBJ2-4; TRBD1 agrees at 7 bases. The CDR3 extends over 15 amino acids. Germline V gene lookup returns CDR1 MDHEN and CDR2 SYDVKM. The CDR3: CASSFETGLKKIQYF. DNA of the CDR3: TGTGCCAGCAGTTTCGAGACAGGGTTAAAAAAAATTCAGTACTTC. The full variable domain, rest sourced from reference TRBV28 and TRBJ2-4, is DVKVTQSSRYLVKRTGEKVFLECVQDMDHENMFWYRQDPGLGLRLIYFSYDVKMKEKGDIPEGYSVSREKKERFSLILESASTNQTSMYLCASSFETGLKKIQYFGAGTRLSVL.

At least ten counts were recorded for this clonotype. The genes are TRBV20-1 and TRBJ2-7; 10 nucleotides agree with TRBD2. This CDR3 has 15 residues. With V trimmed by 3 bases and J by 3 bases, 8 bases remained unmatched. CDR1 DFQATT and CDR2 SNEGSKA come from the germline V gene (reference sequence). The CDR3 protein is CSARASGSGVYEQYF. The CDR3 nucleotides are TGCAGTGCTAGGGCTAGCGGGAGTGGAGTCTACGAGCAGTACTTC.

This clonotype came up many times. The chain joins TRBV20-1 to TRBJ1-1, with TRBD1 matching 8 bases. Germline V CDR1 and CDR2: DFQATT, SNEGSKA (reference sequence). The CDR3 is made up of 13 amino acids. The trim removed 2 bases at V and 5 bases at J, leaving 4 bases unmatched. CDR3 region: CSARPTGETEAFF. The DNA of the CDR3 is TGCAGTGCTAGACCGACAGGGGAAACTGAAGCTTTCTTT.

This rearrangement joins TRBV25-1 to TRBJ2-7; D is ambiguous. This CDR3 contains 13 residues. Trimming pared 1 base from V and 3 bases from J, leaving 7 bases between. CDR1 is MGHDK and CDR2 is SYGVNS in the germline V gene. This CDR3 is CASSESEFYEQYF. CDR3 coding DNA: TGTGCCAGCAGTGAATCCGAGTTCTACGAGCAGTACTTC.

This clonotype was observed many times. This chain connects TRBV7-2 to TRBJ1-5; D not resolved. With 5 bases removed from V and 3 bases from J, the gap between germline ends came to 5 bases. The CDR3 totals 12 residues. Germline-derived CDR1 and CDR2 are SGHTA and FQGNSA. The CDR3 protein is CASSRDNQPQHF. In DNA, the CDR3 is TGTGCCAGCAGCCGGGACAATCAGCCCCAGCATTTT.

The chain has TRBV5-1 and TRBJ2-7; either TRBD1 or TRBD2 may fit D (7 bases each). The V gene's germline CDR1 is SGHRS and CDR2 YFSETQ. CDR3 length: 15 residues. Trimming removed 4 bases from V and 6 bases from J, with 20 bases in between. CDR3 residues: CASSLQGGGSPEQYF. CDR3 nucleotides: TGCGCCAGCAGCCTGCAGGGGGGGGGAAGCCCCGAGCAGTACTTC.

In this sample, this clonotype turned up many times. The chain uses TRBV15 and TRBJ2-2; maybe TRBD1 (6 bases). The ends were cut back, 1 base at V and 3 bases at J, with 9 bases in the middle. Germline values: CDR1 LNHNV, CDR2 YYDKDF (reference sequence). The CDR3 totals 15 residues. The CDR3 region is CATSRGQEYTGELFF. The CDR3, as DNA: TGTGCCACCAGCAGAGGACAGGAGTACACCGGGGAGCTGTTTTTT.

This clonotype showed up many times. The V gene is TRBV3-1, the J gene TRBJ1-1; D not resolved. Trimming removed 4 bases from V and 0 bases from J, with 15 bases in between. The germline CDR1 and CDR2 sequences are LGHDT and YNNKEL (reference sequence). The CDR3 is 16 residues long. CDR3 protein: CASSPDRYKVNTEAFF. Here the CDR3 DNA reads TGTGCCAGCAGCCCTGACCGATATAAAGTGAACACTGAAGCTTTCTTT.

This clonotype showed up many times. The chain joins TRBV5-1 to TRBJ1-5; a possible D gene is TRBD1 (5 bases). The V end was cut by 3 bases, the J end by 5 bases, with 15 bases between. CDR1 and CDR2 from the germline V gene are SGHRS and YFSETQ. The CDR3 contains 15 residues. The CDR3 DNA follows: TGCGCCAGCAGCTACGCGGGACGGGAACATCAGCCCCAGCATTTT. Its protein is CASSYAGREHQPQHF.

In its sample, this clonotype was seen many times. The V gene is TRBV14, the J gene TRBJ2-7, with 11 positions matching TRBD2. Trimming removed 3 bases from V and 3 bases from J; junction bases left unmatched: 13. CDR3 length: 18 residues. Germline loops: CDR1 SGHDN, CDR2 FVKESK. The CDR3 spells CASSQTTSGGRRNYEQYF. DNA for the CDR3: TGTGCCAGCAGCCAGACTACTAGCGGGGGCCGCCGGAACTACGAGCAGTACTTC.

This clonotype has a count of ten or more. V and J are TRBV6-1 and TRBJ2-3; TRBD1 matches 8 bases. The CDR3 has 17 residues. Per the germline V gene, CDR1 is MNHNS and CDR2 is SASEGT. Losses at the gene ends were 4 bases for V and 5 bases for J; bases not matched to a gene: 14. CDR3 bases: TGTGCCAGCAGTGCCTCCCCCGGGACAGGCGATAGAGATACGCAGTATTTT. Encoded protein: CASSASPGTGDRDTQYF.